This TCR beta chain is from a study of blood T cell repertoires in COVID-19. Deletions cut 4 bases from V and 5 bases from J, with 12 bases between. The CDR3 is made up of 13 amino acids. Germline lookup yields CDR1 MGHDK and CDR2 SYGVNS. The assay was immunoSEQ multiplex PCR, and TCRdb's table has in-frame clones only and misses some. The data hold fewer than 450,000 clones, with roughly 87% observed a single time. This receptor was obtained from a man aged 18 to 29 who had recovered from COVID-19. This chain connects TRBV25-1 to TRBJ2-7, with a weak D call TRBD1 (6 bases). Sequenced input: PBMCs or T cells enriched from blood (not recorded which). The CDR3 reads CASSVQGINEQYF. The CDR3 DNA reads TGTGCCAGCAGTGTCCAGGGGATCAACGAGCAGTACTTC.